This TCR beta chain stems from a study of blood T cells in healthy people across ages. Primed by a sample-barcoded 5' primer and a J-beta primer mix, a second PCR proceeded for about 7 to 11 cycles. Researchers report that a template-switch adaptor with 12 random nucleotides tagged each cDNA molecule. TCRdb itself ran the 5' RACE reads through MiXCR, one entry per CDR3 protein. The data show about 930,000 distinct CDR3 sequences, roughly 28% seen once. J lost 0 bases, V lost 4 bases, and 3 bases had no gene match. The CDR3 is 15 amino acids. CDR1 and CDR2 from the germline V gene are MNHEY and SVGEGT. This sample also belongs to another study, concerning T cells of mothers and their children. That paper notes: Input to cDNA synthesis comprised all extracted RNA, at a ratio of roughly 1.6 ug per 15 ul. Mothers yielded over 8.5 million CDR3 reads, children some 3 million each.

The receptor's source is a woman in her 40s in good health. The sample comprised blood. This chain connects TRBV6-2 or TRBV6-3 to TRBJ2-3; 8 bases agree with TRBD2. The CDR3 coding sequence is TGTGCCAGCAGTTGGACTAGCCGCAGCACAGATACGCAGTATTTT. It codes for CASSWTSRSTDTQYF.